This T cell receptor (beta chain) was sequenced during a study of T cell repertoires in cytomegalovirus infection. Study as a whole: Well-studied HLA-B-restricted CMV epitopes were used in the study alongside recently identified HLA-C-restricted ones. Matching HLA type and CMV infection were both indicated by public TCR beta signatures.

This clonotype was recorded once. What it recognizes is unknown. TCRdb re-derived calls from the reads in MiXCR, one entry per CDR3 protein. The table has a few hundred thousand distinct CDR3 sequences, around two fifths seen once. This CDR3 spans 16 amino acids. V shed 0 bases and J shed 0 bases, with 6 bases lying between them. In germline, CDR1 is MGHRA, CDR2 YSYEKL. Findings and caveats of the study: Summed frequency of shared TCR beta families picked out CMV carriers who also had the relevant HLA. HLA-C-restricted TCR beta clonotypes specific for CMV led the ex vivo response.

Sequenced material: cultured PBMCs, taken from culture after CMV antigen stimulation. The clonotype originates from a human donor in good health (CMV status not recorded). Some clones in this sample may be carry-over from other donors' samples. The genes are TRBV4-1 and TRBJ1-6; D gene ambiguous. CDR3 DNA: TGCGCCAGCAGCCAAGAGGAGAGCTCCTATAATTCACCCCTCCACTTT. Protein: CASSQEESSYNSPLHF.